These 3 T cell receptor beta chains were sequenced from one sample in a study of T cell clones after liver transplantation. Produced via immunoSEQ multiplex PCR; TCRdb's table is partial and in-frame only. The sample contains more than 95,000 clones, 75% to 85% of which appear only once. The material sequenced was CD4+ T cells from blood, taken before liver transplant. These receptors originate from a human donor who received a liver transplant.

J is TRBJ2-1 and V is TRBV4-3, with 8 positions matching TRBD1. After removal of 1 base from V and 13 bases from J, the junction contained 0 bases not matched to a gene. The germline CDR1 and CDR2 sequences are LGHNA and YSLEER. The CDR3 is 11 amino acids. CDR3 DNA: TGCGCCAGCAGCCAAGCAGGGGGCCAGTTCTTC. Protein sequence: CASSQAGGQFF.

With regard to this clone: This CDR3 fails to terminate in the conserved phenylalanine or tryptophan, so it likely reflects a read error. No DNA is shown, since the ends of the CDR3 on it are uncertain; the CDR3 is the one TCRdb lists. The rearrangement uses TRBV10-3 and TRBJ1-2. Germline V gives CDR1 ENHRY, CDR2 SYGVKD. The CDR3 numbers 12 amino acids, ends counted. CDR3 region: CAISDPGEPSTY.

This chain joins TRBV19 and TRBJ1-2; maybe TRBD1 (6 bases). Trimming removed 6 bases at V and 2 bases at J, with 22 bases between. Germline V gene sequence: CDR1 LNHDA, CDR2 SQIVND (reference sequence). There are 17 residues in the CDR3. The CDR3 sequence is CASSRGAEQGINYGYTF. Written as DNA, the CDR3 is TGTGCCAGTAGCCGAGGGGCAGAACAGGGAATCAACTATGGCTACACCTTC.